These 19 T cell receptor beta chains were all obtained from the same sample, sequenced in a study of identical twins' blood T cells. MiXCR was run by TCRdb on the 5' RACE reads, yielding one entry per CDR3 protein. The repertoire holds roughly 340,000 distinct CDR3 sequences, with around 30% as singletons. The sequenced sample was PBMCs. These receptors originate from a woman between 18 and 55 years old in good health.

This clonotype appeared a few times. The chain combines TRBV29-1 with TRBJ2-3; 11 nucleotides line up with TRBD2. Looked up from germline, CDR1 is SQVTM and CDR2 is ANQGSEA. V shed 5 bases and J 4 bases; nucleotides not matched to a gene: 5. This CDR3 contains 14 residues. CDR3 in DNA: TGCAGCGTTTTGACTAGCGGGGCCCCAGATACGCAGTATTTT. Encoded protein: CSVLTSGAPDTQYF.

This clonotype was detected many times. The chain carries TRBV5-1 and TRBJ2-7; D is possibly TRBD1 or TRBD2 (7 bases each). Germline CDR1 is SGHRS and CDR2 is YFSETQ. The V end lost 4 bases, the J end lost 1 base, and 15 bases lay between the germline ends. The CDR3 contains 15 residues. The CDR3 DNA follows: TGCGCCAGCAGCGGGAGGGACAGCCGATCCTACGAGCAGTACTTC. This sequence encodes CASSGRDSRSYEQYF.

The chain joins TRBV12-3 or TRBV12-4 to TRBJ1-1; possibly TRBD1 for D (6 bases). V shed 6 bases and J shed 4 bases, with 15 bases lying between them. This CDR3 contains 14 residues. The CDR3 is CASRPDSSSTEAFF. For the CDR3, the DNA is TGTGCCAGCAGACCGGACAGTTCGAGCACTGAAGCTTTCTTT.

The V gene is TRBV29-1, the J gene TRBJ1-1; D gene uncertain. This CDR3 is built from 12 residues. V lost 4 bases and J 6 bases, leaving 12 bases between the germline ends. CDR1 SQVTM and CDR2 ANQGSEA come from the germline V gene. CDR3 amino acids: CSVAPTNSEAFF. CDR3 sequence (DNA): TGCAGCGTTGCCCCTACCAACTCTGAAGCTTTCTTT.

The gene calls are TRBV6-1 and TRBJ1-5; 7 bases map to TRBD1. The CDR3 runs 13 residues. In germline, CDR1 is MNHNS, CDR2 SASEGT. Trimming removed 6 bases from V and 5 bases from J; junction bases left unmatched: 4. The CDR3 reads CASRTTGDQPQHF. The CDR3 coding sequence is TGTGCCAGCAGGACCACAGGGGATCAGCCCCAGCATTTT.

The chain is built from TRBV9 and TRBJ1-1, with 7 bases fitting TRBD1. This CDR3 is built from 14 residues. V was pared by 3 bases and J by 4 bases, with 6 bases of the junction left unmatched. CDR1 is SGDLS, CDR2 YYNGEE, per germline. CDR3 sequence reads: CASSEGAGGTEAFF. DNA for the CDR3: TGTGCCAGCAGCGAGGGGGCCGGGGGCACTGAAGCTTTCTTT.

This sequence joins TRBV7-8 and TRBJ1-5; D is possibly TRBD1 (6 bases). V lost 7 bases and J 2 bases, leaving 18 bases between the germline ends. The CDR3 has 16 residues. In germline, CDR1 is SGHVS, CDR2 FQNEAQ. The CDR3 is CASTLKEGGGNQPQHF. CDR3 nucleotide sequence: TGTGCCAGCACCCTAAAAGAGGGGGGAGGCAATCAGCCCCAGCATTTT.

CDR3 DNA sequence: TGTGCCAGCAGTTGGAGGGAGACCCAGTACTTC. The encoded protein is CASSWRETQYF. This chain connects TRBV6-2 or TRBV6-3 to TRBJ2-5; D perhaps matches TRBD2 (5 bases). Germline loops: CDR1 MNHEY, CDR2 SVGEGT. CDR3 length: 11 residues. The V and J ends lost 4 bases and 5 bases respectively, with 5 bases between them.

This clonotype was seen a few times. The rearrangement uses TRBV12-3 or TRBV12-4 and TRBJ1-2; D is undetermined. V lost 8 bases to trimming and J lost 7 bases, with 14 bases between them. CDR3 size: 12 residues. In nucleotides, the CDR3 is TGTGCCAGCTCAGGTCCGGGAACTGGCTACACCTTC. Translating gives CASSGPGTGYTF.

Points on this clonotype: Its ends do not fully match the called genes, so a read error is possible. The chain carries TRBV20-1 and TRBJ2-1; 14 nucleotides line up with TRBD2. The V gene's germline CDR1 is DFQATT and CDR2 SNEGSKA (reference sequence). The CDR3 extends over 14 amino acids. The CDR3 DNA follows: TGCAGTGCTGGGACTAGCGGGAGTAGGAATGAGCAGTCCTTC. Translated, it gives CSAGTSGSRNEQSF.

This clonotype was counted only a few times. The chain has TRBV6-5 and TRBJ2-1, with D possibly TRBD2 on 6 matching bases. Germline CDR1 and CDR2: MNHEY and SVGAGI. This CDR3 has 15 residues. The ends were cut back, 0 bases at V and 4 bases at J, with 10 bases in the middle. The CDR3 spells CASSYSIGGYNEQFF. CDR3 DNA sequence: TGTGCCAGCAGTTACTCGATTGGGGGGTACAATGAGCAGTTCTTC.

With regard to this clonotype: A clone one base away is much larger, so this may be a read error. This chain uses TRBV20-1 with TRBJ1-4, with no clear D. Per the germline V gene, CDR1 is DFQATT and CDR2 is SNEGSKA (reference sequence). CDR3 length: 14 amino acids. The CDR3 sequence is CSASPSSPNGKLFF. In DNA form, the CDR3 reads TGCAGTGCTAGTCCGAGTAGCCCTAATGGAAAACTGTTTTTT.

The chain carries TRBV3-1 and TRBJ1-1; D call uncertain. The ends were cut back, 2 bases at V and 1 base at J, with 5 bases in the middle. From germline, CDR1 is LGHDT and CDR2 YNNKEL (reference sequence). The CDR3 is 13 residues long. The CDR3 loop is CASSQSKNTEAFF. The CDR3 nucleotides read TGTGCCAGCAGCCAATCCAAGAACACTGAAGCTTTCTTT.

About this clonotype itself: A read error is likely, as this CDR3 ends without the conserved phenylalanine or tryptophan. CDR3 residues: CASSTDRNTEAFC. In DNA, the CDR3 is TGTGCCAGCAGTACTGACAGGAACACTGAAGCTTTCTGT. The gene calls are TRBV6-6 and TRBJ1-1; the D gene is possibly TRBD1 (5 bases). The V gene's germline CDR1 is MNHNY and CDR2 SVGAGI (reference sequence). The V end was cut by 5 bases, the J end by 1 base, with 8 bases between. The length of the CDR3 is 13 residues.

The chain employs TRBV19 and TRBJ2-3; 7 bases are shared with TRBD2. Germline V gene data show CDR1 as LNHDA and CDR2 as SQIVND (reference sequence). V gave up 3 bases and J gave up 6 bases; unmatched junction bases: 9. This CDR3 region has 15 residues. In DNA form, the CDR3 reads TGTGCCAGTAGTATCCCCCGGGGGGAAGAGGATACGCAGTATTTT. It specifies CASSIPRGEEDTQYF.

This clonotype was seen more than once but under ten times. Germline is not matched at one junction end, which may reflect a read error. The V gene is TRBV14, the J gene TRBJ1-1; the D gene is possibly TRBD1 (5 bases). Germline-derived CDR1 and CDR2 are SGHDN and FVKESK. The CDR3 is 13 residues long. The CDR3 DNA is TGTGCCAGCAGCCCTACTGACAGCACTCAAGCTTTCTTT. The encoded protein is CASSPTDSTQAFF.

Regarding this clonotype: The conserved phenylalanine or tryptophan is not found at the CDR3 terminus, so this likely reflects a read error. CDR3 residues: CASSNRDRGYYGYTY. Here the CDR3 DNA reads TGCGCCAGCAGCAACCGGGACAGGGGATACTATGGCTACACCTAC. V and J are TRBV5-1 and TRBJ1-2; TRBD1 matches at 10 bases. V shed 4 bases and J 3 bases; nucleotides not matched to a gene: 6. Germline V gene lookup returns CDR1 SGHRS and CDR2 YFSETQ. CDR3 size: 15 residues.

There are a few counts of this clonotype. The rearrangement uses TRBV4-1 and TRBJ1-5, with D hard to call. The CDR3 covers 13 residues. V lost 0 bases and J lost 5, with 5 bases in between. Germline assignment: CDR1 MGHRA and CDR2 YSYEKL. The DNA for the CDR3 is TGCGCCAGCAGCCAAGAATTTGATCAGCCCCAGCATTTT. It codes for CASSQEFDQPQHF.

The chain recombines TRBV7-2 with TRBJ1-1, with 8 bases matching TRBD1. The CDR3 is 12 amino acids. The ends lost 3 bases at V and 10 bases at J; junction bases unmatched: 4. The germline gives CDR1 SGHTA, CDR2 FQGNSA. The DNA of the CDR3 is TGTGCCAGCAGCTTCGAGGGACAGGTAGCTTTCTTT. Translation gives CASSFEGQVAFF.